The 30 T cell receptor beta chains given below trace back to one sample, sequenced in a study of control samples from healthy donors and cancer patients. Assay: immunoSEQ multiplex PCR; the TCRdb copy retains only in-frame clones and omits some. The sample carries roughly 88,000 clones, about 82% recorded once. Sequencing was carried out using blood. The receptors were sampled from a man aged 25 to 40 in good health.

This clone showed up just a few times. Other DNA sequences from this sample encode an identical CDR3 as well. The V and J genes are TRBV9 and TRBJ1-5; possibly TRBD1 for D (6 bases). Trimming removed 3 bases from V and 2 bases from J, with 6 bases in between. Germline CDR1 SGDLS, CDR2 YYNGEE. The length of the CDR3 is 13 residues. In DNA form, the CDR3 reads TGTGCCAGCAGCGCAGGGGGCAATCAGCCCCAGCATTTT. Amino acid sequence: CASSAGGNQPQHF.

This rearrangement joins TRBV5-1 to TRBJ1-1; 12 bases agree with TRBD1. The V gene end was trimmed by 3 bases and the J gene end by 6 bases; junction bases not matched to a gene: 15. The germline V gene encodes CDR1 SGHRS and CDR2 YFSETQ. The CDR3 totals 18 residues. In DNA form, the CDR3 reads TGCGCCAGCAGCTCCCGTTTTAGCGGGGGACAGGGGGCTTCTGAAGCTTTCTTT. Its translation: CASSSRFSGGQGASEAFF.

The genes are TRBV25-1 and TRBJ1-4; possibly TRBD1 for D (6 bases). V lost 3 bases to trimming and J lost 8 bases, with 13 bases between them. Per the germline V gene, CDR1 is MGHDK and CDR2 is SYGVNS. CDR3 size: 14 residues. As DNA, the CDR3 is TGTGCCAGCAGTGATCGGGGGCTTGTGGAAAAACTGTTTTTT. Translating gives CASSDRGLVEKLFF. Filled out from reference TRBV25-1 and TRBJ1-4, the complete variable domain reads EADIYQTPRYLVIGTGKKITLECSQTMGHDKMYWYQQDPGMELHLIHYSYGVNSTEKGDLSSESTVSRIRTEHFPLTLESARPSHTSQYLCASSDRGLVEKLFFGSGTQLSVL.

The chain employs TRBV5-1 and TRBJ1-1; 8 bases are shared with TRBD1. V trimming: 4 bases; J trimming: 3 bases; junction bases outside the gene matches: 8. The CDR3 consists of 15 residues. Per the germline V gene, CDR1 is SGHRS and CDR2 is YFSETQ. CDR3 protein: CASSDEYRGDTEAFF. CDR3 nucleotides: TGCGCCAGCAGCGATGAATACAGGGGGGACACTGAAGCTTTCTTT.

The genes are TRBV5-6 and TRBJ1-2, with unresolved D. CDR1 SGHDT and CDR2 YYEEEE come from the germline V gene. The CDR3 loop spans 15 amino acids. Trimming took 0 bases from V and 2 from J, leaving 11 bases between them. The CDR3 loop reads CASSLGPRRNYGYTF. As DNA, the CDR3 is TGTGCCAGCAGCTTGGGCCCCCGGCGGAACTATGGCTACACCTTC.

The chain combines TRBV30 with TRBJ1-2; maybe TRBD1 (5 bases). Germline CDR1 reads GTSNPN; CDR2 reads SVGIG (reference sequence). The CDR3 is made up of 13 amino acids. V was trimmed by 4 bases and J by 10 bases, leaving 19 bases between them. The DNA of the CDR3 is TGTGCCTGGATCATTCAGACGGGGGACGTCTACACCTTC. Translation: CAWIIQTGDVYTF.

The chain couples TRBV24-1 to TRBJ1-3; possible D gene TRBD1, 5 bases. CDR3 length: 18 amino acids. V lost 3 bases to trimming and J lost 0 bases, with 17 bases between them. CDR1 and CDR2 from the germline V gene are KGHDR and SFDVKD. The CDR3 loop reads CATSDGGSTVDSGNTIYF. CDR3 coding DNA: TGTGCCACCAGTGATGGGGGATCGACCGTCGACTCTGGAAACACCATATATTTT.

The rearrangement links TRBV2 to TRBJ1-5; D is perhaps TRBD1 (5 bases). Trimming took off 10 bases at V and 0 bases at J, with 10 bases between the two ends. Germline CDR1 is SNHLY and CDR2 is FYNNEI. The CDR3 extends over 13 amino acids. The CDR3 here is CATATDSNQPQHF. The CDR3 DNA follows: TGTGCCACCGCGACAGATAGCAATCAGCCCCAGCATTTT. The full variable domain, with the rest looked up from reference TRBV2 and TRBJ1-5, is EPEVTQTPSHQVTQMGQEVILRCVPISNHLYFYWYRQILGQKVEFLVSFYNNEISEKSEIFDDQFSVERPDGSNFTLKIRSTKLEDSAMYFCATATDSNQPQHFGDGTRLSIL.

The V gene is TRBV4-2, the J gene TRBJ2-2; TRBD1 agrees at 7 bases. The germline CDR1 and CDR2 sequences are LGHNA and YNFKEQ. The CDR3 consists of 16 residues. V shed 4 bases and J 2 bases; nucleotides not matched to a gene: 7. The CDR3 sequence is CASSPRRQGNTGELFF. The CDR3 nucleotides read TGTGCCAGCAGCCCCCGCCGACAGGGAAACACCGGGGAGCTGTTTTTT.

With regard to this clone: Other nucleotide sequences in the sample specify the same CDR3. The DNA for the CDR3 is TGTGCCAGCTCACCAGACAGGGACTATGGCTACACCTTC. Translated: CASSPDRDYGYTF. The chain uses TRBV18 and TRBJ1-2, with 7 bases identical to TRBD1. The V and J ends lost 2 bases and 3 bases, in that order; junction bases with no gene match: 0. The CDR3 spans 13 residues. Germline V gives CDR1 KGHSH, CDR2 LQKENI.

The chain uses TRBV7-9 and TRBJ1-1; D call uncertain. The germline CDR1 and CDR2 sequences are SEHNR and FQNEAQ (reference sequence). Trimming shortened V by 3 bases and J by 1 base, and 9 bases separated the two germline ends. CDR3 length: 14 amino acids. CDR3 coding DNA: TGTGCCAGCAGCTTGGACTGGGGGAACACTGAAGCTTTCTTT. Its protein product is CASSLDWGNTEAFF.

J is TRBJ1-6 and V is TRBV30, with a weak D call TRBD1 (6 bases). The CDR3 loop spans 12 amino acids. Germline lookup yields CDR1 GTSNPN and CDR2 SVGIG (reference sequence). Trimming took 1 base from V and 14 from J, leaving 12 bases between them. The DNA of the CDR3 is TGTGCCTGGAGTGGCTGGGGGCAGGCCCTCCACTTT. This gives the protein CAWSGWGQALHF.

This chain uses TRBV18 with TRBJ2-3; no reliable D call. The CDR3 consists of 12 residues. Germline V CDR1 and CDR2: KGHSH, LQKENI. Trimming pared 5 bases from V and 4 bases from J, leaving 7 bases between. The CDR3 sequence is CASSGIADTQYF. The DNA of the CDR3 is TGTGCCAGCTCAGGCATTGCAGATACGCAGTATTTT. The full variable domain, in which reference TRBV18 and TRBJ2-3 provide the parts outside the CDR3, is NAGVMQNPRHLVRRRGQEARLRCSPMKGHSHVYWYRQLPEEGLKFMVYLQKENIIDESGMPKERFSAEFPKEGPSILRIQQVVRGDSAAYFCASSGIADTQYFGPGTRLTVL.

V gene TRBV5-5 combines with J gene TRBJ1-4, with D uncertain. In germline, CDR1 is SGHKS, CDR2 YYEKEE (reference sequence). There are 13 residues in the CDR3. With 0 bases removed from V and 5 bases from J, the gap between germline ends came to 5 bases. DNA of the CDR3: TGTGCCAGCAGCTTGGTTCTAAATGAAAAACTGTTTTTT. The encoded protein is CASSLVLNEKLFF.

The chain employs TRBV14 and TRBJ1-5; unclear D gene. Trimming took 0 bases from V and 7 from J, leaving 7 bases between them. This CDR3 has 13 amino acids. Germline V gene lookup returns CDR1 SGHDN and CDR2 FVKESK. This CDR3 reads CASSQDKNQPQHF. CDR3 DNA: TGTGCCAGCAGCCAAGATAAGAACCAGCCCCAGCATTTT.

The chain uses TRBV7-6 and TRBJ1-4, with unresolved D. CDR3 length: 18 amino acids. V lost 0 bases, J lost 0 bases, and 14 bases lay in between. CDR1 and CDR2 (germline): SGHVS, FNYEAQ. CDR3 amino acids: CASSLALVGSATNEKLFF. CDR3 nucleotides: TGTGCCAGCAGCTTAGCGCTTGTGGGGTCCGCAACTAATGAAAAACTGTTTTTT.

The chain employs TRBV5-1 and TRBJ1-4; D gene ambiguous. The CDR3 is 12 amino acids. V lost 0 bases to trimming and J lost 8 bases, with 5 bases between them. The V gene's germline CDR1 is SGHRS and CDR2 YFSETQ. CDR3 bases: TGCGCCAGCAGCTTGGCCGGGGAAAAACTGTTTTTT. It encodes CASSLAGEKLFF.

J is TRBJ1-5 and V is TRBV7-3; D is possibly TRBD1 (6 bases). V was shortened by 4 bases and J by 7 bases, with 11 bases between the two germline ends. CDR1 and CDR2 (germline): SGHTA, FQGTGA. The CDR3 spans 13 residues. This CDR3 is CASSWGAGQPQHF. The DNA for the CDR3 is TGTGCCAGCAGCTGGGGGGCTGGCCAGCCCCAGCATTTT. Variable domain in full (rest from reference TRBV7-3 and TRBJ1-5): GAGVSQTPSNKVTEKGKYVELRCDPISGHTALYWYRQSLGQGPEFLIYFQGTGAADDSGLPNDRFFAVRPEGSVSTLKIQRTERGDSAVYLCASSWGAGQPQHFGDGTRLSIL.

The CDR3: CASSLDGGLGTDTQYF. In DNA form, the CDR3 reads TGTGCCAGCAGCTTGGACGGGGGGCTAGGCACAGATACGCAGTATTTT. The rearrangement uses TRBV5-4 and TRBJ2-3, with a possible D match to TRBD2 (7 bases). V was cut by 0 bases and J by 1 base, with 12 bases left in between. In germline, CDR1 is SGHNT, CDR2 YYREEE (reference sequence). The CDR3 consists of 16 residues.

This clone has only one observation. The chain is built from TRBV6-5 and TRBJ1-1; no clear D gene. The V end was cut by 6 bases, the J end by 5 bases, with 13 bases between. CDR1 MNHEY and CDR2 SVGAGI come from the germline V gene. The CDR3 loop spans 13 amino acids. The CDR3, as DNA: TGTGCCAGCAGGTCCATCAGGATTACTGAAGCTTTCTTT. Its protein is CASRSIRITEAFF.

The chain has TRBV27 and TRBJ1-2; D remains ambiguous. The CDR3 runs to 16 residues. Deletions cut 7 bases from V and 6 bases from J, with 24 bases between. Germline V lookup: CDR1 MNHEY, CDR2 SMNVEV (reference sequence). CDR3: CASMLLGGVGFNGYTF. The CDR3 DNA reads TGTGCCAGCATGCTTCTGGGTGGGGTCGGGTTTAATGGCTACACCTTC.

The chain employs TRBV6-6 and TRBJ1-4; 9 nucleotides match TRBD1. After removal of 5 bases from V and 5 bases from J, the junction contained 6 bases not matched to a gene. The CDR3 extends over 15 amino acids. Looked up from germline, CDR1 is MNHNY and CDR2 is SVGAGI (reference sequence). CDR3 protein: CASSPQQGANEKLFF. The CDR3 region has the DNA TGTGCCAGCAGTCCCCAACAGGGGGCGAATGAAAAACTGTTTTTT.

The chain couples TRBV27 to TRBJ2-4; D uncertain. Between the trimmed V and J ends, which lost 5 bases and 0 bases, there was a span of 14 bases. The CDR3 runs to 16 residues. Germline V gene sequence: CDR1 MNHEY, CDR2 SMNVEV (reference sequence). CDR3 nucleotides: TGTGCCAGCAGTGGACGTTTGGGGTTAGCCAAAAACATTCAGTACTTC. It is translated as CASSGRLGLAKNIQYF.

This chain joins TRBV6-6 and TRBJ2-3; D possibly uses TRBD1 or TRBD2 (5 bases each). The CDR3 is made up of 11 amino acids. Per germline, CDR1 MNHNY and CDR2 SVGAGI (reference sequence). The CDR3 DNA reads TGTGGTACGTGGGACGCAGATACGCAGTATTTT. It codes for CGTWDADTQYF.

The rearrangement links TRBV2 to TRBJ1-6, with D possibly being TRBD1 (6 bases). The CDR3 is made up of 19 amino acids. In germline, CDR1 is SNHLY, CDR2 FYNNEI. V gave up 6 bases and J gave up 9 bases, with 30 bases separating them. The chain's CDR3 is CASSETGILPQGSTSPLHF. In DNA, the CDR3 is TGTGCCAGCAGCGAAACCGGGATACTCCCACAGGGTTCGACTTCACCCCTCCACTTT. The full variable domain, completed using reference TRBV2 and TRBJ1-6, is EPEVTQTPSHQVTQMGQEVILRCVPISNHLYFYWYRQILGQKVEFLVSFYNNEISEKSEIFDDQFSVERPDGSNFTLKIRSTKLEDSAMYFCASSETGILPQGSTSPLHFGNGTRLTVT.

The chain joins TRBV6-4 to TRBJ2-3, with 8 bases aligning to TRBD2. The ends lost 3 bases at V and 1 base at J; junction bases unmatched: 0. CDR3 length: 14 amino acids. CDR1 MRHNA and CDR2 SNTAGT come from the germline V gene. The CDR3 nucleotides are TGTGCCAGCAGTGAGCGGGGGGGCACAGATACGCAGTATTTT. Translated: CASSERGGTDTQYF.

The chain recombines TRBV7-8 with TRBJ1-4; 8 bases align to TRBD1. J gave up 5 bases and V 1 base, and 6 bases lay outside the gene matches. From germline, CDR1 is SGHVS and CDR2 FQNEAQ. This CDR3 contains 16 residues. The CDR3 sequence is CASSLETNRGNEKLFF. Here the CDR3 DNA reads TGTGCCAGCAGCTTAGAGACTAACAGGGGGAATGAAAAACTGTTTTTT.

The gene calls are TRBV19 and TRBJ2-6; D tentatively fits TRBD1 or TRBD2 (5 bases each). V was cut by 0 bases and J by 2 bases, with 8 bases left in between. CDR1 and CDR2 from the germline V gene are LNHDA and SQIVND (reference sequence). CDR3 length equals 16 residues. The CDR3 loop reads CASSIERGAGANVLTF. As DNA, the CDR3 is TGTGCCAGTAGTATAGAGCGAGGGGCTGGGGCCAACGTCCTGACTTTC.

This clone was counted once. The CDR3: CASSLDRPDEKLFF. The CDR3 DNA sequence: TGTGCCAGCAGCTTAGACAGGCCTGATGAAAAACTGTTTTTT. The chain uses TRBV7-9 and TRBJ1-4, with D possibly being TRBD1 (5 bases). The V and J ends lost 1 base and 6 bases respectively, with 9 bases between them. Germline V gene sequence: CDR1 SEHNR, CDR2 FQNEAQ (reference sequence). CDR3 length: 14 residues.

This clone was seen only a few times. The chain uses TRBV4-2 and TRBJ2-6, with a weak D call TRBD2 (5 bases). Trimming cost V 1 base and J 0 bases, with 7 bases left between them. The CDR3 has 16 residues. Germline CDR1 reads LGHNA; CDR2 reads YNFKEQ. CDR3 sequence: CASSQGELSGANVLTF. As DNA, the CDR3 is TGTGCCAGCAGCCAAGGGGAGCTCTCTGGGGCCAACGTCCTGACTTTC.